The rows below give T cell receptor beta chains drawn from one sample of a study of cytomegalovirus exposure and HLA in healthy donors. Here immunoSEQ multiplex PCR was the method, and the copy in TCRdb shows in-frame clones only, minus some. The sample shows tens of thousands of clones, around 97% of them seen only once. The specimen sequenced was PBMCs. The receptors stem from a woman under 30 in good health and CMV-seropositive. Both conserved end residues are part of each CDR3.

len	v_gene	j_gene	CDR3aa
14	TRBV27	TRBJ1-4	CASSPVATNEKLFF
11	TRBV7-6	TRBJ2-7	CASSGGHEQYF
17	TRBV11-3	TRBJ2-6	CASSPGTGNSGANVLTF
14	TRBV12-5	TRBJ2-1	CASAIGGPNNEQFF
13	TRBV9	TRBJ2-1	CASNKADRDEQFF
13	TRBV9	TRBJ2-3	CASSVVSSDTQYF
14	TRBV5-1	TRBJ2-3	CASSLDRVPDTQYF
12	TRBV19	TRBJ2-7	CASSMEGYEQYF
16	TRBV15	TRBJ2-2	CATSRQDRTNTGELFF
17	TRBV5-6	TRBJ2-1	CASSNTGTSEIYNEQFF
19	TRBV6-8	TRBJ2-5	CASSYSGLAGGPVVETQYF
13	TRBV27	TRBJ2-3	CASASGGIDTQYF
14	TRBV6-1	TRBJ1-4	CASSRDRNNEKLFF
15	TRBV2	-	CASSEGLVAIHEQYF
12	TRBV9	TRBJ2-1	CASSGQGREQFF
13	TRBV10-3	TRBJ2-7	CAITSDSSYEQYF
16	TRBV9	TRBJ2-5	CASSVGPSGGTETQYF
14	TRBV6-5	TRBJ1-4	CASGQEGGGEKLFF
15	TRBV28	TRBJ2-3	CASSSLPRGPDTQYF
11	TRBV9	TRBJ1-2	CASSGGHSFSF
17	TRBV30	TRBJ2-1	CAWRGLAGAGGMGEQFF
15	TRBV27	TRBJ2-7	CASSYRQGSSYEQYF
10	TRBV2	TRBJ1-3	CASGGRTVYF
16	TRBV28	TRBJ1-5	CASSSPDRYSNQPQHF
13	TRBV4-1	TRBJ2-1	CASSQGTGNEQFF
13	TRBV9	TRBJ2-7	CASSRRDSDEQYF
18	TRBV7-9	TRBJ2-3	CASSPSFQGLARTDTQYF
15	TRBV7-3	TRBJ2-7	CASSLGTSGTYEQYF
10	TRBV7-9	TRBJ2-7	CASSSNEQYF
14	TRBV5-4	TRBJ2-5	CASSLTSGQETQYF
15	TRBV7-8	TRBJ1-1	CASSLARRKAAEAFF